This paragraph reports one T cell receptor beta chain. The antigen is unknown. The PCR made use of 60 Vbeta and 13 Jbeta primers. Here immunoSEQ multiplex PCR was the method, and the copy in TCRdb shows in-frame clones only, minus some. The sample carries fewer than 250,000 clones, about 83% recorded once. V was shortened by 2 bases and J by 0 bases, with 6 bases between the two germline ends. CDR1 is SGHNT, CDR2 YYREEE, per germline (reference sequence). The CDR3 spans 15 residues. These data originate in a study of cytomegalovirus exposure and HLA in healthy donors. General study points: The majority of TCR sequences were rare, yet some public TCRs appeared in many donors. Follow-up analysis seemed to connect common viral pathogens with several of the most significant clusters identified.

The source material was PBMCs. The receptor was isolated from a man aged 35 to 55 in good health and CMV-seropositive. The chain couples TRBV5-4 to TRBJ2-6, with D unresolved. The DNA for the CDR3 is TGTGCCAGCAGCTTCCCCAGCTCTGGGGCCAACGTCCTGACTTTC. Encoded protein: CASSFPSSGANVLTF.